The present entry profiles one TCR beta chain with its context. As originally analysed: Amplification of reference gene primers provided the estimated nucleated cell counts. Profiled with immunoSEQ multiplex PCR; TCRdb holds only in-frame clones, not every one. The DNA was the basis for D and trimming; V, J and clone size are from that table. The sample records over 100,000 clones, around four fifths being singletons. The sample originates from a study of blood T cell repertoires in COVID-19. The wider study: COVID-19 samples, acute and convalescent, were from the United States, Italy and Spain. T cells, B-cell-depleted T cells, or PBMCs supplied cDNA or gDNA.

The sequence was collected from a man in his 60s with active or convalescent COVID-19. The sample comprised peripheral blood.

The CDR3 DNA sequence: TGTGCCAGCAGCCAAAGGGGTAACACTGAAGCTTTCTTT. Translation: CASSQRGNTEAFF. V gene TRBV2 combines with J gene TRBJ1-1, with D perhaps matching TRBD1 (5 bases). V shed 6 bases and J shed 2 bases, with 10 bases lying between them. There are 13 residues in the CDR3. CDR1 is SNHLY, CDR2 FYNNEI, per germline.